This T cell receptor beta chain was sequenced during a study of T cells in Graves' hyperthyroidism and ophthalmopathy. The CDR3 covers 13 residues. The germline CDR1 and CDR2 sequences are LNHDA and SQIVND (reference sequence). Trimming took 5 bases from V and 8 from J, leaving 13 bases between them. Whole-study findings and limits: It was a median 6.5 months before onset that the model predicted ophthalmopathy.

This clonotype was recorded once. Its antigen is unknown. RNA transcripts were the template for amplifying TCR beta CDR3 regions. TCR CDR3 underwent first-round RT-PCR with the HTBI primer set. One entry per CDR3 protein results from TCRdb running MiXCR on the multiplex PCR reads. The sample carries hundreds of thousands of distinct CDR3 sequences, less than 25% recorded once. This TCR was recovered from a man in his thirties or forties with Graves' ophthalmopathy. Sequenced sample: blood. The rearrangement links TRBV19 to TRBJ2-1; D gene uncertain. CDR3 sequence reads: CASSANLRDEQFF. The CDR3 DNA sequence: TGTGCCAGTAGTGCTAACCTCCGGGATGAGCAGTTCTTC.